The T cell receptor beta chain under discussion was sequenced for a study of blood T cell repertoires in COVID-19. Overall study context: Researchers got acute and convalescent COVID-19 samples from the United States, Italy and Spain. PBMCs, B-cell-depleted T cells, or T cells provided the cDNA or gDNA that made up the material.

Germline V gene sequence: CDR1 MDHEN, CDR2 SYDVKM. The CDR3 runs 14 residues. Trimming removed 6 bases from V and 0 bases from J, with 12 bases in between. In this sample, this clone turned up once. The data were produced by immunoSEQ multiplex PCR, yet TCRdb's version contains in-frame clones alone and is incomplete. The data show 200,000 to 300,000 clones, with 85% to 90% seen just once and roughly 5% held by the top ten. The sequence came from a woman aged 60-70 years with COVID-19, enrolled during active disease. The sequenced sample was peripheral blood. The J gene is TRBJ2-7, the V gene TRBV28; D is uncertain. The CDR3 loop is CASRYSRLSYEQYF. DNA of the CDR3: TGTGCCAGCAGATACAGCCGCCTCTCCTACGAGCAGTACTTC.